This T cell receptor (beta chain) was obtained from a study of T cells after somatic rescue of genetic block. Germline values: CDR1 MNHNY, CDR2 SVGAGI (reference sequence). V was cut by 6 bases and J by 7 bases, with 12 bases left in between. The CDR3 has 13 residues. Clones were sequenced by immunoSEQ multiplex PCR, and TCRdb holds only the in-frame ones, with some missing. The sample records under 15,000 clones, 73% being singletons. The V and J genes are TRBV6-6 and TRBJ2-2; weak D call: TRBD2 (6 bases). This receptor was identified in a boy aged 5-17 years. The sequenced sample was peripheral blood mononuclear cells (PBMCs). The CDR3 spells CASSPGRGGELFF. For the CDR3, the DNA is TGTGCCAGCAGCCCCGGGCGGGGCGGGGAGCTGTTTTTT.